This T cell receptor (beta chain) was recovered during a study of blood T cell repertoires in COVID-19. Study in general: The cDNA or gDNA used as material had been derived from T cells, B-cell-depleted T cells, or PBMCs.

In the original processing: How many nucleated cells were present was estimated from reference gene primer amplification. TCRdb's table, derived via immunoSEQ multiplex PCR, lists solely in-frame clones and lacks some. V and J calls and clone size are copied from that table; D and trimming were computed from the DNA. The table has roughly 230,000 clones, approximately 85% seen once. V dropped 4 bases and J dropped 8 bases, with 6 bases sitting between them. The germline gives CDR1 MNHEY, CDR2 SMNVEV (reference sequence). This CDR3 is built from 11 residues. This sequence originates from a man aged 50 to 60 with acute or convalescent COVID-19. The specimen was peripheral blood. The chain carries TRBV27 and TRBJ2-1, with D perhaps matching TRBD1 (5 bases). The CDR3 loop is CASSWGHEQFF. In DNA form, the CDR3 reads TGTGCCAGCAGTTGGGGCCATGAGCAGTTCTTC.